This TCR beta chain was captured in a study of a mutant IDH1 vaccine in newly diagnosed glioma. Time point of the sample: week 5, during vaccination. One vaccine dose held 300 ug of mutant IDH1 20-mer peptide and came with topical imiquimod. This CDR3 is 20 amino acids long. CDR1 SGHRS and CDR2 YFSETQ come from the germline V gene. After removal of 2 bases from V and 7 bases from J, the junction contained 18 bases not matched to a gene. Sequencing used immunoSEQ multiplex PCR; TCRdb keeps in-frame clones, though not all of them. The repertoire consists of fewer than 40,000 clones, with 50% to 60% occurring once and the leading ten covering approximately 10%. A few counts support this clone. No antigen is known for it.

This TCR came from a woman aged 18-29 years with glioma. The chain uses TRBV5-1 and TRBJ2-1; 13 nucleotides align to TRBD2. Sequencing used PBMCs, obtained from a glioma patient whose treatment included an IDH1 peptide vaccine. In nucleotides, the CDR3 is TGCGCCAGCAGCTTCCTTCAGCCCGGGACTAGCGGGATTCTCGGGAATGAGCAGTTCTTC. This encodes CASSFLQPGTSGILGNEQFF.